Listed below are T cell receptor beta chains from one sample, sequenced in a study of post-analysis software for immune sequencing data. Via MiXCR, TCRdb re-called the PCR reads, giving one row per CDR3 protein. The top ten clones hold roughly 4.4% of a sample with fewer than 850,000 distinct CDR3 sequences, 46% of them seen once. Sequenced: blood. Source of these receptors: a girl aged 10-17 years with multiple sclerosis. CDR3s include the opening cysteine and the closing phenylalanine or tryptophan. The D gene is left open where the match is weak. Expanded clones are given a class, and other clones once, few, many or no size at all.

d_call,cdr3_length,j_call,v_call,clone_size,cdr3_aa,cdr3_nt
-,16,TRBJ1-4,TRBV11-1,-,CASSLGGPASSEKLFF,TGTGCCAGCAGCTTAGGCGGACCGGCCTCGAGTGAAAAACTGTTTTTT
-,14,TRBJ1-4,TRBV29-1,-,CSVEIGGVGEKLFF,TGCAGCGTTGAAATTGGGGGCGTCGGTGAAAAACTGTTTTTT
-,17,TRBJ2-1,TRBV12-3/TRBV12-4,-,CASRERLGDPSYNEQFF,TGTGCCAGCAGGGAGAGGCTAGGGGACCCCTCCTACAATGAGCAGTTCTTC
-,14,TRBJ2-7,TRBV12-3/TRBV12-4,-,CASSLAGGASEQYF,TGTGCCAGCAGTTTAGCAGGGGGTGCGTCCGAGCAGTACTTC
TRBD2,16,TRBJ2-1,TRBV9,-,CASSPPVLAGGVGQFF,TGTGCCAGCAGCCCCCCTGTGCTAGCGGGAGGAGTTGGGCAGTTCTTC
TRBD1,14,TRBJ1-5,TRBV27,-,CASRRQGYNQPQHF,TGTGCCAGCAGGAGACAGGGGTATAATCAGCCCCAGCATTTT
-,15,TRBJ2-1,TRBV12-3/TRBV12-4,few,CASSADRSSYNEQFF,TGTGCCAGCAGTGCCGACAGGAGCTCCTACAATGAGCAGTTCTTC
-,16,TRBJ1-6,TRBV20-1,-,CSARDAGRLNNSPLHF,TGCAGTGCAAGGGACGCCGGAAGGCTAAATAATTCACCCCTCCACTTT
-,13,TRBJ2-7,TRBV20-1,-,CSARSWISYEQYF,TGCAGTGCTAGAAGTTGGATATCCTACGAGCAGTACTTC
TRBD2,21,TRBJ2-3,TRBV20-1,-,CSARGVPGTSGRDWPPNTQYF,TGCAGTGCTAGAGGGGTACCTGGGACTAGCGGGAGAGACTGGCCCCCTAATACGCAGTATTTT
TRBD2,13,TRBJ2-7,TRBV5-1,-,CASGGEGLYEQYF,TGTGCCAGCGGGGGAGAAGGCCTCTACGAGCAGTACTTC
TRBD1,14,TRBJ1-2,TRBV12-3/TRBV12-4,few,CASRPEDRRKGYTF,TGTGCCAGCAGACCTGAGGACAGGCGGAAAGGCTACACCTTC
TRBD1,14,TRBJ2-7,TRBV2,few,CASSEGTGTYEQYF,TGTGCCAGCAGTGAAGGGACAGGGACCTACGAGCAGTACTTC
-,14,TRBJ2-1,TRBV27,few,CASSVRGFDNEQFF,TGTGCCAGCAGTGTAAGGGGTTTCGACAATGAGCAGTTCTTC
TRBD1,13,TRBJ1-4,TRBV7-9,few,CASSLRQGEKLFF,TGTGCCAGCAGCTTACGACAGGGGGAAAAACTGTTTTTT
-,14,TRBJ2-7,TRBV9,few,CASSVEGALNEQYF,TGTGCCAGCAGCGTAGAAGGGGCACTTAACGAGCAGTACTTC
-,13,TRBJ1-2,TRBV9,-,CASSVGSLYGYTF,TGTGCCAGCAGCGTAGGGAGTCTTTATGGCTACACCTTC
-,15,TRBJ2-7,TRBV4-3,-,CASSQEELGSYEQYF,TGCGCCAGCAGCCAAGAGGAGCTCGGCTCCTACGAGCAGTACTTC
-,11,TRBJ2-3,TRBV20-1,-,CSLRVVDTQYF,TGCTCGCTAAGAGTAGTGGATACGCAGTATTTT
-,12,TRBJ2-7,TRBV7-2,-,CASRLMTFEQYF,TGTGCCAGCAGACTAATGACGTTTGAGCAGTACTTC
TRBD2,18,TRBJ2-1,TRBV4-1,-,CASSQETSGRAVIYEQFF,TGCGCCAGCAGCCAAGAAACTAGCGGGAGGGCCGTGATATATGAGCAGTTCTTC
-,14,TRBJ1-2,TRBV12-3/TRBV12-4,-,CASSSPERGSMLTF,TGTGCCAGCAGTTCGCCAGAACGGGGGTCTATGCTCACCTTC
-,17,TRBJ1-4,TRBV5-7,-,CASSERLKAATNEKLFF,TGTGCCAGCAGCGAACGACTCAAAGCTGCAACTAATGAAAAACTGTTTTTT
TRBD2,16,TRBJ2-7,TRBV2,-,CASSEKAGTSTYEQYF,TGTGCCAGCAGTGAAAAGGCCGGGACTAGCACCTACGAGCAGTACTTC